This TCR beta chain is drawn from a study of blood T cell repertoires in COVID-19. In the study overall: Whether acute or convalescent, the COVID-19 samples came from the United States, Italy and Spain. The analysed material was cDNA or gDNA that came from T cells, B-cell-depleted T cells, or PBMCs.

Per the original data handling: Reference gene primer amplification in the assay estimated nucleated cell counts. Only in-frame clones appear in the TCRdb table, and some are missing; sequencing was by immunoSEQ multiplex PCR. V, J and clone size were drawn from that table, and D and trimming were deduced from the DNA. The sample contains 250,000 to 400,000 clones, more than 75% of which appear only once. CDR1 is KGHDR, CDR2 SFDVKD, per germline. V gave up 0 bases and J gave up 4 bases, with 6 bases separating them. The CDR3 contains 14 residues. This receptor was obtained from a man aged 45 to 65 with active or convalescent COVID-19. The V gene is TRBV24-1, the J gene TRBJ1-5, with TRBD1 as a possible D gene (6 bases). Sample: peripheral blood. Here the CDR3 reads CATSDLTGNQPQHF. Here the CDR3 DNA reads TGTGCCACCAGTGATTTGACAGGGAATCAGCCCCAGCATTTT.